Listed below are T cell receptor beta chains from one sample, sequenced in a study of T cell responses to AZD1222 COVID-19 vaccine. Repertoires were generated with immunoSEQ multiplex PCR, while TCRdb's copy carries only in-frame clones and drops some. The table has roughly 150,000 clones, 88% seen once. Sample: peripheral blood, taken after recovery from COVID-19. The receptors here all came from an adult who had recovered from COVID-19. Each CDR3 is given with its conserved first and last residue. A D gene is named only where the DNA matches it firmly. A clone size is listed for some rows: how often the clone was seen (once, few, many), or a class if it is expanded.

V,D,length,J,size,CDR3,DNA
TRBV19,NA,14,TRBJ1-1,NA,CASSITLENTEAFF,TGTGCCAGTAGTATAACACTAGAGAACACTGAAGCTTTCTTT
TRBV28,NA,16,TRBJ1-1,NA,CASSLWSGRTSAAAFF,TGTGCCAGCAGTTTATGGTCAGGGAGAACATCCGCTGCCGCTTTCTTT
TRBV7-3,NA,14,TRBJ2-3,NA,CASSLRAGTDTQYF,TGTGCCAGCAGCTTAAGAGCAGGGACAGATACGCAGTATTTT
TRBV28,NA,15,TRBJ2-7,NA,CASSFTQGLSYEQYF,TGTGCCAGCAGTTTTACCCAGGGTCTTTCCTACGAGCAGTACTTC
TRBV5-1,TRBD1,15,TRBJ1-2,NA,CASSPGTGGGYGYTF,TGCGCCAGCAGCCCCGGGACAGGGGGCGGCTATGGCTACACCTTC
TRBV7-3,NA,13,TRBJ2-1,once,CASSFTGNNEQFF,TGTGCCAGCAGCTTTACAGGGAACAATGAGCAGTTCTTC
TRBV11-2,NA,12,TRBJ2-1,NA,CASSFLGNEQFF,TGTGCCAGCAGCTTCTTAGGGAATGAGCAGTTCTTC
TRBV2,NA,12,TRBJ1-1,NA,CASSESSNEAFF,TGTGCCAGCAGTGAATCCTCAAACGAAGCTTTCTTT
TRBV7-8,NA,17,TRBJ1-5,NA,CASSRNSALLTIQPQHF,TGTGCCAGCAGTCGAAACAGCGCCCTTCTTACGATTCAGCCCCAGCATTTT
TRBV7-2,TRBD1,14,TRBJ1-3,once,CASSLRTGGNTIYF,TGTGCCAGCAGCTTAAGGACAGGCGGGAACACCATATATTTT
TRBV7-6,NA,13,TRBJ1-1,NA,CASSLQTNTEAFF,TGTGCCAGCAGCTTACAGACGAACACTGAAGCTTTCTTT
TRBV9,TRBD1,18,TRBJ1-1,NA,CASSVGGGTGQWNTEAFF,TGTGCCAGCAGCGTAGGGGGAGGGACAGGGCAATGGAACACTGAAGCTTTCTTT
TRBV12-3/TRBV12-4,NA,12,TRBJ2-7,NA,CASSLRDYEQYF,TGTGCCAGCAGTTTAAGAGACTACGAGCAGTACTTC
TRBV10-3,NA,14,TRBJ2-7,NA,CAITPRRDSYEQYF,TGTGCCATCACCCCGCGGAGGGACTCCTACGAGCAGTACTTC
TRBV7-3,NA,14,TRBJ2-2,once,CASSSGIVTGELFF,TGTGCCAGCAGCTCAGGGATAGTAACCGGGGAGCTGTTTTTT
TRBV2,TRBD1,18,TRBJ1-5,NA,CASRRDRGTIGSNQPQHF,TGTGCCAGCAGGCGGGACAGGGGGACTATCGGGAGCAATCAGCCCCAGCATTTT
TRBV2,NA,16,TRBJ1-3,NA,CASSGPYTGSGNTIYF,TGTGCCAGCAGTGGCCCGTATACAGGTTCTGGAAACACCATATATTTT
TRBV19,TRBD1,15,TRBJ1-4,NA,CASSMAGQTLEKLFF,TGTGCCAGTAGTATGGCGGGACAGACCCTTGAAAAACTGTTTTTT
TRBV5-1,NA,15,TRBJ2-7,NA,CASSLFGLGPYEQYF,TGCGCCAGCAGCTTGTTTGGGTTAGGCCCTTACGAGCAGTACTTC
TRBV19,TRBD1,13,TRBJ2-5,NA,CASAGTGRETQYF,TGTGCCAGTGCCGGGACAGGGAGGGAGACCCAGTACTTC
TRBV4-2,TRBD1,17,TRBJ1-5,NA,CASSQADRGYSNQPQHF,TGTGCCAGCAGCCAAGCCGACAGGGGGTATAGCAATCAGCCCCAGCATTTT
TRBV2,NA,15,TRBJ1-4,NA,CASSKDEATNEKLFF,TGTGCCAGCAGTAAAGACGAAGCAACTAATGAAAAACTGTTTTTT